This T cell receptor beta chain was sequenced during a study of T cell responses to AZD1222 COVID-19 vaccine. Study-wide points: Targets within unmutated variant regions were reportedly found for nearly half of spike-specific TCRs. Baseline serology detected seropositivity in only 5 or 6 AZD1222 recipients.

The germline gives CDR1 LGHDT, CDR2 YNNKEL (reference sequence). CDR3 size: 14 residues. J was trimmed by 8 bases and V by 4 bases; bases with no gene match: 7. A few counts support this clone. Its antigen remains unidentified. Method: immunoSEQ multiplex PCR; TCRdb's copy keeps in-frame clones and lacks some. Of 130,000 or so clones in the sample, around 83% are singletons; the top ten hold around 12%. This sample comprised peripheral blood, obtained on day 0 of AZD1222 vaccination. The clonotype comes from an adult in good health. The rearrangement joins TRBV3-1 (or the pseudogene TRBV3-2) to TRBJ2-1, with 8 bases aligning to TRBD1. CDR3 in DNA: TGTGCCAGCAGCCCTCCAGGGACAGGCGATGAGCAGTTCTTC. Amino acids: CASSPPGTGDEQFF.